This TCR beta chain was recorded in a study of shared clonotypes between healthy human individuals (dated by TCRdb to 2018 to 2020). With respect to the entire study: The cohort included a few men and a couple of women between 18 and 49 years of age. For each donor, CD4 naive and CD4 memory were each given three plates, CD8 naive was given two plates, and CD8 memory was given one plate. To estimate repertoire size and how much clonotypes are shared between individuals, the study performed deep sequencing of blood TCR repertoires from a handful of healthy adults. Libraries were prepared and TCR repertoires were sequenced by different laboratories using diverse techniques, in order to increase sequencing depth and limit assay-specific biases. Leukapheresis yielded between about 0.9 and 9 billion PBMCs per donor.

On the study overall, not on this receptor specifically: Sampling was limited to blood, and TCR repertoires in tissue likely differ from TCR repertoires in blood. Based on pairwise subsampling, the degree of clonotype sharing among donors was expected to be affected by sequencing depth. Rarefaction of sorted-subset datasets indicated incomplete sequencing despite the large sequencing depth. The genetic and exposure-history diversity represented was limited by the small number of donors. Compared with non-shared clonotypes, the clonotypes found in all four sorted-subset donors had higher generation probabilities. When a few donors were compared, the shared fraction of clonotypes was about 5% for naive CD4, approximately 3.5% for naive CD8, 2% to 2.5% for memory CD4, and 0.3% to 0.5% for memory CD8. Estimated clonotype richness was generally larger for naive than for memory subsets.

CD8 naive samples were CD45RO-negative cells positively selected for CCR7, giving a CD45RA+CCR7+ population that excluded TemRA cells. The donors were healthy, HIV-negative adults with no recently reported acute infections or vaccinations. Every donor was a Caucasian adult living in Nashville, Tennessee, USA. Blood was collected by leukapheresis, and PBMCs were isolated by Ficoll-Histopaque density gradient centrifugation and then cryopreserved in liquid nitrogen vapor phase. Analytical flow cytometry was used to check the purity and quantity of each magnetically sorted T cell population. Genomic DNA was isolated from every sorted fraction and measured by UV absorbance on a Nanodrop 2000c. CDR1 ENHRY and CDR2 SYGVKD are derived from the germline V gene. From cysteine to phenylalanine, the CDR3 is 15 amino acids long. Of the read, only the CDR3 DNA is kept; its 45 bases are in frame from base 1. The germline ends are 9 bases apart after V is trimmed by 3 bases and J by 0 bases.

About this clone: Its target antigen remains unknown. Within one base of it there is no much larger clone, and no base qualities were kept.

TCR CDR3 regions were amplified from genomic DNA by multiplex PCR using the deep immunoSEQ assay. Extracted genomic DNA from each cell subset was distributed evenly across all wells of several immunoSEQ 96-well plates, and each plate was treated as a replicate. For sorted subsets, approximately 190 ng genomic DNA, equal to tens of thousands of T cell genomes, was loaded into each replicate PCR. Purified libraries were quantified with a Qubit 3.0 fluorometer, sized on a Bioanalyzer 2100, and re-quantified with the KAPA Library Quantification kit. Every immunoSEQ 96-well plate was sequenced on a separate single-read 150-cycle Illumina NextSeq 550 flow cell. The authors' pipeline ran thus. Because the immunoSEQ output held only junctional sequences and lacked quality scores, the filtering could not match the filtering applied to full-length reads. Sequences were annotated with PyIR, a Python wrapper for IgBLAST v1.9, and V/J genes and CDR3 were assigned using IMGT germline references. Reads were filtered out if the reads had weak V/J assignments (E-value above 1e-6), no CDR3, stop codons, out-of-frame junctions, or ambiguous translated residues. V3J clonotypes were defined by identical inferred V gene, J gene, and CDR3 amino acid sequence. Percentage overlap between repertoires was computed as shared unique clonotypes divided by the size of the smaller repertoire. Repertoire richness was assessed with RTK rarefaction, the Chao1 estimator, and Recon v2.1 estimates of unobserved clonotypes. Generation probabilities were computed with OLGA for all TCRbeta clonotypes obtained by the gDNA method from several donors. The table comes from immuneACCESS by way of TCRdb, which keeps in-frame sequences with V and J called. Part of the clones is missing from these tables; in studies checked, under half for an unresolved V gene and the rest for unknown reasons. Clone size and V and J calls were adopted from that table, with D and trimming inferred from the DNA. This sample holds nearly 600,000 clones; 95% were observed only once. 0.11% of the sample belongs to the ten largest clones.

The sequence derives from a woman in her 30s in good health. Recombination joined TRBV10-3 with TRBJ1-5; no D gene call is confident. The sample was naive CD8+ T cells sorted from blood. The sample's cell subset or site label, in plain terms: CD45RA+CCR7+. The DNA reads as follows: TGTGCCATCAGTGATTCAGGATTTAGCAATCAGCCCCAGCATTTT. Translated, this is CAISDSGFSNQPQHF.